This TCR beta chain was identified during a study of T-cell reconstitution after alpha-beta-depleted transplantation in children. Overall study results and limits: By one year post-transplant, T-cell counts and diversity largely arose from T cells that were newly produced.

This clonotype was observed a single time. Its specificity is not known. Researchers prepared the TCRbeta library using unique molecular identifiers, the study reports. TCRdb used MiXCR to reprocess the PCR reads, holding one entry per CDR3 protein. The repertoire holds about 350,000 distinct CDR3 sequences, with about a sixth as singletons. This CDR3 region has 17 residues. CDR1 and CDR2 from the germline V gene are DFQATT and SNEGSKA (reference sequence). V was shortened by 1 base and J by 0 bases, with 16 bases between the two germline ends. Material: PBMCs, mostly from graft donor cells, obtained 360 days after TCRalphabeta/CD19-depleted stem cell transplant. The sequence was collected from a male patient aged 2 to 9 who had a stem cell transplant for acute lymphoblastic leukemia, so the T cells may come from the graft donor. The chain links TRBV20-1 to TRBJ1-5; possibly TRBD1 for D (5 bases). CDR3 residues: CSARGPTGPYSNQPQHF. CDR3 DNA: TGCAGTGCTAGAGGACCCACAGGACCGTATAGCAATCAGCCCCAGCATTTT.